The 16 T cell receptor beta chains below all came from one sample that was sequenced in a study of blood T cell repertoires in COVID-19. Libraries were prepared by immunoSEQ multiplex PCR; TCRdb keeps only in-frame clonotypes and omits some of them. Of 250,000 to 300,000 clones listed, approximately 91% are singletons. Input material: PBMCs or T cells enriched from blood (not recorded which). The receptors were gathered from a human donor in a cohort exposed to, infected with or recovered from COVID-19 (not recorded which). The donor label of this sample is uncertain.

The chain links TRBV4-1 to TRBJ1-1, with D unresolved. V was pared by 1 base and J by 1 base, with 16 bases between. Germline CDR1 reads MGHRA; CDR2 reads YSYEKL. The CDR3 length is 17 residues. Written as DNA, the CDR3 is TGCGCCAGCAGCCAAGGAGGCCCGGGTGGAAAGAACACTGAAGCTTTCTTT. Its protein is CASSQGGPGGKNTEAFF.

This chain uses TRBV29-1 with TRBJ2-1; 10 bases map to TRBD2. The CDR3 is 15 residues long. The V gene end was trimmed by 4 bases and the J gene end by 5 bases; junction bases not matched to a gene: 8. The V gene's germline CDR1 is SQVTM and CDR2 ANQGSEA. The CDR3 region has the DNA TGCAGCGTTGTTGGGACTAGCGATGCGGACAATGAGCAGTTCTTC. Residues: CSVVGTSDADNEQFF.

Note on this clone: Other DNA sequences in the same sample also yield this CDR3. The J gene is TRBJ1-1, the V gene TRBV29-1; weak D call: TRBD1 (5 bases). Germline assignment: CDR1 SQVTM and CDR2 ANQGSEA. The CDR3 length is 11 residues. Trimming cost V 3 bases and J 5 bases, with 7 bases left between them. The CDR3 loop is CSVDRGTEAFF. As DNA, the CDR3 is TGCAGCGTTGATCGGGGGACTGAAGCTTTCTTT.

This clone was recorded a few times. The rearrangement links TRBV6-2 or TRBV6-3 to TRBJ2-2, with a tentative D call TRBD1 (6 bases). Between the trimmed V and J ends, which lost 6 bases and 3 bases, there was a span of 14 bases. Germline CDR1 reads MNHEY; CDR2 reads SVGEGT. The CDR3 has 15 amino acids. DNA of the CDR3: TGTGCCAGCAGCCCCCTCAGGGGACACACCGGGGAGCTGTTTTTT. Its protein product is CASSPLRGHTGELFF.

V is TRBV11-3 and J is TRBJ2-1, with 9 bases lining up with TRBD1. Trimming at V came to 5 bases and at J to 9 bases, leaving 11 bases not matched to a gene. The CDR3 sequence is 15 residues long. CDR1 SGHNT and CDR2 YENEEA come from the germline V gene. The CDR3, as DNA: TGTGCCAGCAGCCTCGGGGACAGGGTAGGAGGTGAGCAGTTCTTC. Amino acid sequence: CASSLGDRVGGEQFF.

This sequence joins TRBV18 and TRBJ1-4, with D maybe TRBD1 (5 bases). CDR1 is KGHSH, CDR2 LQKENI, per germline. The CDR3 covers 16 residues. Trimming stripped 4 bases from V and 0 bases from J, with 12 bases between. As DNA, the CDR3 is TGTGCCAGCTCACAAACTCAGGGTGCAACTAATGAAAAACTGTTTTTT. It specifies CASSQTQGATNEKLFF.

The rearrangement uses TRBV19 and TRBJ1-2; 7 bases match TRBD1. CDR3 length: 13 residues. The germline CDR1 and CDR2 sequences are LNHDA and SQIVND (reference sequence). With V trimmed by 5 bases and J by 3 bases, 3 bases remained unmatched. DNA of the CDR3: TGTGCCAGTAGTGACAGGGTGGACTATGGCTACACCTTC. Translated: CASSDRVDYGYTF.

This clone has just one count. The chain combines TRBV5-1 with TRBJ2-5; 10 bases agree with TRBD2. The CDR3 spans 15 residues. The V segment lost 2 bases and the J segment 0 bases; nucleotides outside the gene matches: 1. Germline V gene data show CDR1 as SGHRS and CDR2 as YFSETQ. The CDR3 nucleotides are TGCGCCAGCAGCTTTAGCGGGGGGAACCAAGAGACCCAGTACTTC. Encoded protein: CASSFSGGNQETQYF.

The chain is built from TRBV25-1 and TRBJ1-4, with unresolved D. The CDR3 has 14 amino acids. Germline CDR1 reads MGHDK; CDR2 reads SYGVNS. V lost 3 bases and J lost 6, with 11 bases in between. The CDR3 nucleotides read TGTGCCAGCAGTGAGACAACTCGCTATGAAAAACTGTTTTTT. Its protein product is CASSETTRYEKLFF.

This sequence joins TRBV13 and TRBJ1-2; perhaps TRBD1 as D (5 bases). The CDR3 sequence is 14 residues long. The ends were cut back, 4 bases at V and 6 bases at J, with 15 bases in the middle. Germline V gene sequence: CDR1 PRHDT, CDR2 FYEKMQ (reference sequence). The CDR3: CASSYYPRGDGYTF. CDR3 sequence (DNA): TGTGCCAGCAGCTATTATCCTCGGGGGGATGGCTACACCTTC.

CDR3 bases: TGTGCCAGCAGCCCTCGGGGTCGGTATGAGCAGTTCTTC. It encodes CASSPRGRYEQFF. The chain links TRBV11-2 to TRBJ2-1, with a tentative D call TRBD2 (5 bases). Trimming removed 5 bases at V and 8 bases at J, with 13 bases between. CDR1 and CDR2 (germline): SGHAT, FQNNGV. The CDR3 extends over 13 amino acids.

In regard to this clone: Other nucleotide sequences in the sample specify the same CDR3. The chain uses TRBV7-9 and TRBJ1-1; TRBD1 matches 9 bases. This CDR3 has 15 residues. Germline V gene lookup returns CDR1 SEHNR and CDR2 FQNEAQ (reference sequence). With V trimmed by 1 base and J by 5 bases, 5 bases remained unmatched. The DNA of the CDR3 is TGTGCCAGCAGCTTAGAGGGACAGGGTAATACTGAAGCTTTCTTT. Amino acids: CASSLEGQGNTEAFF.

The chain couples TRBV5-6 to TRBJ1-6; D remains unclear. This CDR3 has 14 residues. V shed 0 bases and J shed 10 bases, with 11 bases lying between them. Germline V CDR1 and CDR2: SGHDT, YYEEEE. The CDR3 coding sequence is TGTGCCAGCAGCTTGGGACAAAGCGGATCACCCCTCCACTTT. This encodes CASSLGQSGSPLHF. The entire variable domain, with the rest obtained from reference TRBV5-6 and TRBJ1-6, is as follows: DAGVTQSPTHLIKTRGQQVTLRCSPKSGHDTVSWYQQALGQGPQFIFQYYEEEERQRGNFPDRFSGHQFPNYSSELNVNALLLGDSALYLCASSLGQSGSPLHFGNGTRLTVT.

This chain uses TRBV5-1 with TRBJ2-5, with TRBD1 matching 9 bases. Germline V gives CDR1 SGHRS, CDR2 YFSETQ. The CDR3 has 16 amino acids. Losses at the gene ends were 6 bases for V and 5 bases for J; bases not matched to a gene: 14. DNA of the CDR3: TGCGCCAGCATTCGGGACAGGGCAGAAAATAGGGAGACCCAGTACTTC. Translating gives CASIRDRAENRETQYF.

The chain joins TRBV11-3 to TRBJ2-7; TRBD1 aligns across 7 bases. V was clipped by 1 base and J by 3 bases; unmatched bases: 12. Germline CDR1 and CDR2: SGHNT and YENEEA. This CDR3 contains 17 residues. This chain's CDR3 is CASSLVVFGTVLYEQYF. The CDR3 DNA follows: TGTGCCAGCAGCTTAGTAGTCTTCGGGACAGTACTCTACGAGCAGTACTTC.

V and J are TRBV19 and TRBJ2-1, with a tentative D call TRBD2 (7 bases). CDR1 and CDR2 from the germline V gene are LNHDA and SQIVND (reference sequence). The CDR3 is made up of 14 amino acids. V lost 5 bases, J lost 6 bases, and 14 bases lay in between. Here the CDR3 reads CASSLGGGLNEQFF. CDR3 nucleotide sequence: TGTGCCAGTAGTTTAGGCGGGGGCCTCAATGAGCAGTTCTTC. The whole variable domain, remainder taken from reference TRBV19 and TRBJ2-1, is DGGITQSPKYLFRKEGQNVTLSCEQNLNHDAMYWYRQDPGQGLRLIYYSQIVNDFQKGDIAEGYSVSREKKESFPLTVTSAQKNPTAFYLCASSLGGGLNEQFFGPGTRLTVL.